The rows below give T cell receptor beta chains drawn from one sample of a study of OX40 agonist ivuxolimab in advanced cancers. The protocol was immunoSEQ multiplex PCR, while the TCRdb copy is restricted to in-frame clones and leaves out a portion. This sample has about 80,000 clones, with just over 85% found just once. The sample here was CD4+ or CD8+ T cells sorted from blood, taken in a trial of the OX40 agonist ivuxolimab. These receptors were collected from an adult with an advanced solid tumor such as melanoma, head and neck, liver or kidney cancer. CDR3s include the opening cysteine and the closing phenylalanine or tryptophan.

v_call	j_call	cdr3_aa
TRBV10-3	TRBJ1-2	CAIYAGQGFPNYGYTF
TRBV4-1	TRBJ2-3	CASSQGAYGVEVSADTQYF
TRBV2	TRBJ1-2	CASSEPRRVYGYTF
TRBV30	TRBJ2-5	CAWKRDQMTQYF
TRBV7-2	TRBJ2-3	CASSLGQGLITDTQYF
TRBV30	TRBJ2-1	CAWNRVHNEQFF
TRBV10-3	TRBJ2-1	CAIRVSQYNEQFF
TRBV6-1	TRBJ2-5	CASSDPRTEKETQYF
TRBV5-4	TRBJ2-2	CASIGTGATGELFF
TRBV7-8	TRBJ2-7	CASKGLWGPYEQYF
TRBV6-1	TRBJ1-5	CASSEMDRGYQPQHF
TRBV6-5	TRBJ2-3	CASSYSSLGTQYF
TRBV5-1	TRBJ1-1	CASSLEGSRRAFF
TRBV11-2	TRBJ2-7	CASSYGGGAVEQYF
TRBV5-6	TRBJ2-1	CASSLDGGIVNEQFF
TRBV4-3	TRBJ2-7	CASSPANGLYEQYF